A selection of T cell receptor beta chains follows, all from one sample in a study of T-cell reconstitution after alpha-beta-depleted transplantation in children. TCRdb re-called the PCR reads with MiXCR, one entry per CDR3 protein. The data contain fewer than 550,000 distinct CDR3 sequences, about an eighth of them singletons. This sample comprised PBMCs, mostly from graft donor cells, obtained 180 days after TCRalphabeta/CD19-depleted stem cell transplant. All receptors come from a female patient aged 2-10 years who had a stem cell transplant for aplastic anemia, so the T cells may come from the graft donor. Both conserved end residues are part of each CDR3. Fields, in order: J gene, V gene, CDR3 protein.

j_gene: TRBJ2-2; v_gene: TRBV7-2; CDR3aa: CASSFRKGTGGGGELFF
j_gene: TRBJ1-5; v_gene: TRBV27; CDR3aa: CASSLSNLQPQHF
j_gene: TRBJ2-7; v_gene: TRBV12-3/TRBV12-4; CDR3aa: CASGQTYEQYF
j_gene: TRBJ2-1; v_gene: TRBV29-1; CDR3aa: CSVPVSSGYNNEQFF
j_gene: TRBJ2-7; v_gene: TRBV28; CDR3aa: CASSGGAPYEQYF
j_gene: TRBJ1-2; v_gene: TRBV27; CDR3aa: CASSSRRSGAANYGYTF
j_gene: TRBJ2-2; v_gene: TRBV4-1; CDR3aa: CASSQEIHLNTGELFF
j_gene: TRBJ1-2; v_gene: TRBV4-3; CDR3aa: CASSRTGFGYTF
j_gene: TRBJ2-1; v_gene: TRBV7-2; CDR3aa: CASRGEGGTYNEQFF
j_gene: TRBJ2-1; v_gene: TRBV7-9; CDR3aa: CASSFRDGPYNEQFF
j_gene: TRBJ2-7; v_gene: TRBV6-1; CDR3aa: CASSTGSVPYEQYF
j_gene: TRBJ2-3; v_gene: TRBV6-1; CDR3aa: CATRRDASTDTQYF
j_gene: TRBJ2-3; v_gene: TRBV29-1; CDR3aa: CSVERARTDTQYF
j_gene: TRBJ1-5; v_gene: TRBV6-2/TRBV6-3; CDR3aa: CASSFPRQTDNQPQHF
j_gene: TRBJ2-2; v_gene: TRBV20-1; CDR3aa: CSAQRQGIGELFF
j_gene: TRBJ2-3; v_gene: TRBV15; CDR3aa: CATSRTNRGTDTQYF
j_gene: TRBJ2-1; v_gene: TRBV11-2; CDR3aa: CASSSPSSGGPLNEQFF
j_gene: TRBJ2-3; v_gene: TRBV27; CDR3aa: CASSCSCQAGGGTDTQYF
j_gene: TRBJ1-1; v_gene: TRBV14; CDR3aa: CASSNYLRQDRGVEAFF
j_gene: TRBJ2-3; v_gene: TRBV28; CDR3aa: CASSFSGLPTDTQYF
j_gene: TRBJ2-2; v_gene: TRBV7-2; CDR3aa: CASSQGTSGRSTGELFF
j_gene: TRBJ2-3; v_gene: TRBV10-3; CDR3aa: CAISGPRGTDTQYF
j_gene: TRBJ2-3; v_gene: TRBV12-3/TRBV12-4; CDR3aa: CASSHTSLDTQYF
j_gene: TRBJ2-1; v_gene: TRBV24-1; CDR3aa: CATSQYEHNEQFF
j_gene: TRBJ2-1; v_gene: TRBV7-6; CDR3aa: CASSLRDGSSSYNEQFF
j_gene: TRBJ1-1; v_gene: TRBV12-3/TRBV12-4; CDR3aa: CASSYDEENTEAFF
j_gene: TRBJ2-3; v_gene: TRBV20-1; CDR3aa: CSATYPDRGYTDTQYF
j_gene: TRBJ2-6; v_gene: TRBV5-1; CDR3aa: CASSLTVISGANVLTF
j_gene: TRBJ2-5; v_gene: TRBV7-2; CDR3aa: CASSRSVSETQYF
j_gene: TRBJ2-5; v_gene: TRBV11-2; CDR3aa: CASSLTVAQETQYF
j_gene: TRBJ2-2; v_gene: TRBV5-5; CDR3aa: CASSLPGLRAGTGELFF
j_gene: TRBJ2-1; v_gene: TRBV7-3; CDR3aa: CASSLNQASNYNEQFF
j_gene: TRBJ2-1; v_gene: TRBV27; CDR3aa: CASSLVSSGFYTDNEQFF
j_gene: TRBJ1-5; v_gene: TRBV6-1; CDR3aa: CASSEALPADYSNQPQHF
j_gene: TRBJ1-1; v_gene: TRBV6-2/TRBV6-3; CDR3aa: CASSYDSNTEAFF
j_gene: TRBJ2-3; v_gene: TRBV25-1; CDR3aa: CASGGGQVTQYF
j_gene: TRBJ2-3; v_gene: TRBV15; CDR3aa: CATSRLRAVDTQYF
j_gene: TRBJ2-1; v_gene: TRBV6-2/TRBV6-3; CDR3aa: CASSYSHEQFF
j_gene: TRBJ2-7; v_gene: TRBV4-3; CDR3aa: CASSQGPGQREQYF
j_gene: TRBJ2-3; v_gene: TRBV9; CDR3aa: CASSARETDTQYF
j_gene: TRBJ2-1; v_gene: TRBV27; CDR3aa: CASSIQGVPYNEQFF
j_gene: TRBJ2-1; v_gene: TRBV4-3; CDR3aa: CASSQEKSVRYEQFF
j_gene: TRBJ2-7; v_gene: TRBV7-9; CDR3aa: CASSLTGHEQYF
j_gene: TRBJ2-2; v_gene: TRBV12-3/TRBV12-4; CDR3aa: CASSARGSTNTGELFF
j_gene: TRBJ2-1; v_gene: TRBV7-8; CDR3aa: CASSLFHASGRAGNEQFF
j_gene: TRBJ2-3; v_gene: TRBV5-1; CDR3aa: CASSAGLAGGPLSTDTQYF
j_gene: TRBJ1-5; v_gene: TRBV6-1; CDR3aa: CASRKTGGNQPQHF
j_gene: TRBJ1-2; v_gene: TRBV7-9; CDR3aa: CASSLDRVGGYTF
j_gene: TRBJ2-7; v_gene: TRBV11-2; CDR3aa: CASSLDVYTYEQYF
j_gene: TRBJ2-7; v_gene: TRBV4-3; CDR3aa: CASSQDGNAAEQYF
j_gene: TRBJ1-5; v_gene: TRBV6-2/TRBV6-3; CDR3aa: CASSYWADSNQPQHF
j_gene: TRBJ2-1; v_gene: TRBV10-3; CDR3aa: CAISAGQYNEQFF
j_gene: TRBJ2-2; v_gene: TRBV5-1; CDR3aa: CASSWQRELTGELFF
j_gene: TRBJ2-1; v_gene: TRBV7-2; CDR3aa: CASSLAGLLAGHNEQFF
j_gene: TRBJ2-7; v_gene: TRBV11-2; CDR3aa: CASSFGTSLSYEQYF
j_gene: TRBJ2-1; v_gene: TRBV12-3/TRBV12-4; CDR3aa: CASSPTPLAGVDEQFF